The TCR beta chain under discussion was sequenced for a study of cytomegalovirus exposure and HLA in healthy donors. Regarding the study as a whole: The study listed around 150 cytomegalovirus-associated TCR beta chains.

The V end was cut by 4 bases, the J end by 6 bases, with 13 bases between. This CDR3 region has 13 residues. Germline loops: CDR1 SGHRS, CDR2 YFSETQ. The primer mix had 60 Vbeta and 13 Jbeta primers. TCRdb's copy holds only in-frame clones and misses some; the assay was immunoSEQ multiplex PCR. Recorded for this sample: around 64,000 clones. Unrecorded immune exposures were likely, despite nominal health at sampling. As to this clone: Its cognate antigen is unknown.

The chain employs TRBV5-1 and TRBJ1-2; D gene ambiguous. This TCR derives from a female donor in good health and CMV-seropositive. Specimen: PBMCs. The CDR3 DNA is TGCGCCAGCAGCGAGCCGGGAGTTCATGGCTACACCTTC. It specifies CASSEPGVHGYTF.